This T cell receptor (beta chain) emerged from a study of radiation and T cells in renal cell carcinoma. Data came from immunoSEQ multiplex PCR; TCRdb stores just in-frame clones and leaves some out. This sample has about 150,000 clones, with 80% to 90% found just once. Time point described: blood 2 weeks post-SBRT. This sample's treatment: 15 Gy SBRT to primary tumor, nephrectomy 4 weeks later. CDR1 is SGDLS, CDR2 YYNGEE, per germline. CDR3 size: 14 residues. Trimming removed 1 base from V and 2 bases from J, with 8 bases in between. The chain recombines TRBV9 with TRBJ2-3; TRBD1 is a possible D gene (6 bases). This clonotype originated in a woman between 50 and 59 years old with renal cell carcinoma. This material consisted of blood, taken from a patient whose treatment included radiotherapy and nephrectomy. In DNA form, the CDR3 reads TGTGCCAGCAGCGTAAGGGGGACCACAGATACGCAGTATTTT. This sequence encodes CASSVRGTTDTQYF.